This TCR beta chain is drawn from a study of identical twins. TCRdb reprocessed the 5' RACE reads with MiXCR, giving one entry per CDR3 protein. This table has hundreds of thousands of distinct CDR3 sequences, less than 7% appearing once. Healthy Caucasians alone served as donors. This clonotype has ten or more counts. Material: naive T cells sorted from blood. The receptor comes from a man between 18 and 29 years old in good health.

CDR3 in amino acids: CASSLGGTAYEQYF. The CDR3 DNA is TGTGCCAGCAGCTTGGGTGGGACCGCCTACGAGCAGTACTTC. The chain has TRBV5-6 and TRBJ2-7, with D tentatively TRBD1 or TRBD2 (5 bases each). Germline V CDR1 and CDR2: SGHDT, YYEEEE. The CDR3 is 14 residues long. The V end lost 0 bases, the J end lost 2 bases, and 9 bases lay between the germline ends.